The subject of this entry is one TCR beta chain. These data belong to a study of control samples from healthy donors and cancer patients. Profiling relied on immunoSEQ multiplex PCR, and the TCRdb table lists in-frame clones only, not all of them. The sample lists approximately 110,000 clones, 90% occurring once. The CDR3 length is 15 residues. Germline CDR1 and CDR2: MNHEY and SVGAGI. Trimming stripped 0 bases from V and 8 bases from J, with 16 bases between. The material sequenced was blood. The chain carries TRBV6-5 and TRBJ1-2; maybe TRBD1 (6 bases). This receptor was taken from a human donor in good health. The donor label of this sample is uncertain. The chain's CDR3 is CASSYSSGQGEGYTF. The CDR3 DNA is TGTGCCAGCAGTTACTCATCGGGACAAGGGGAAGGCTACACCTTC.